The 4 T cell receptor beta chains reported below all come from one sample, sequenced in a study of T-cell memory formation after mild COVID-19. MiXCR, run by TCRdb on the 5' RACE reads, gives a single entry per CDR3 protein. This table holds 430,000 or so distinct CDR3 sequences, 25% found once. The sample consisted of PBMCs or a T cell subset sorted from them (not recorded which). The source is an adult woman who had mild COVID-19 (a few samples of this study predate the infection). Cell type and time point are not known.

CDR3 residues: CASSRLAGARETQYF. The CDR3 nucleotides read TGTGCCAGCAGCCGGCTAGCGGGGGCCAGGGAGACCCAGTACTTC. V and J are TRBV3-1 and TRBJ2-5; 10 positions match TRBD2. The CDR3 extends over 15 amino acids. The germline CDR1 and CDR2 sequences are LGHDT and YNNKEL (reference sequence). Losses at the gene ends were 4 bases for V and 5 bases for J; bases not matched to a gene: 7.

Only a few counts were recorded for this clonotype. The chain is built from TRBV11-3 and TRBJ2-1; possible D gene TRBD1, 6 bases. The CDR3 covers 15 residues. The V gene's germline CDR1 is SGHNT and CDR2 YENEEA. Trimming shortened V by 5 bases and J by 12 bases, and 23 bases separated the two germline ends. Written as DNA, the CDR3 is TGTGCCAGCAGCCTGACAATCGGGACACCTCGTGGGCAGTTCTTC. Translated, it gives CASSLTIGTPRGQFF.

The rearrangement joins TRBV12-3 or TRBV12-4 to TRBJ2-3; D is perhaps TRBD1 or TRBD2 (7 bases each). V lost 2 bases to trimming and J lost 4 bases, with 19 bases between them. The CDR3 consists of 17 residues. CDR3 sequence reads: CASSLRGGQIRPDTQYF. The CDR3 bases are TGTGCCAGCAGTTTAAGGGGGGGACAGATTCGCCCAGATACGCAGTATTTT.

The chain is built from TRBV12-3 or TRBV12-4 and TRBJ2-5; TRBD1 aligns across 8 bases. J lost 4 bases, V lost 4 bases, and 8 bases had no gene match. The CDR3 loop spans 15 amino acids. DNA for the CDR3: TGTGCCAGCAGTTCGCGGACAGGGAAGGTAGAGACCCAGTACTTC. This sequence encodes CASSSRTGKVETQYF.